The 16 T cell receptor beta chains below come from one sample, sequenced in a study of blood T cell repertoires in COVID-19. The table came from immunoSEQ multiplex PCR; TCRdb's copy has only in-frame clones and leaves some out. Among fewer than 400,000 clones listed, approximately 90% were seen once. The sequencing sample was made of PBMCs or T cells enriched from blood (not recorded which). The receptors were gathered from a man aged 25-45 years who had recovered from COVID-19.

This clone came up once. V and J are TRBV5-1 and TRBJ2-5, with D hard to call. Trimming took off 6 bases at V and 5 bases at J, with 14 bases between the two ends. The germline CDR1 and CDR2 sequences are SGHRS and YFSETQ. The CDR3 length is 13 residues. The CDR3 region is CASTRPDVETQYF. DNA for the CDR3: TGCGCCAGCACCAGGCCAGATGTGGAGACCCAGTACTTC.

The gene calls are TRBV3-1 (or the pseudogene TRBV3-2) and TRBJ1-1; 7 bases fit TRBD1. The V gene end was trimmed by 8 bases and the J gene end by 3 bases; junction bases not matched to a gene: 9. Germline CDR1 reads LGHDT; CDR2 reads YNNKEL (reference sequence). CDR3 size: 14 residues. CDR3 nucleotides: TGTGCCAGCGCTGAGACAGGGATGTACACTGAAGCTTTCTTT. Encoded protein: CASAETGMYTEAFF.

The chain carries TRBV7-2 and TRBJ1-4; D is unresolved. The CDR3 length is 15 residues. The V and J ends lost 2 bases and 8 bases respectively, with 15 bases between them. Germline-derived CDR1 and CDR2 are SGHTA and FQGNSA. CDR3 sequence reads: CASSLRGPTKEKLFF. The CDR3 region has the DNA TGTGCCAGCAGCTTACGTGGGCCTACGAAGGAAAAACTGTTTTTT. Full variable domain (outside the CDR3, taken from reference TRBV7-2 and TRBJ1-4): GAGVSQSPSNKVTEKGKDVELRCDPISGHTALYWYRQSLGQGLEFLIYFQGNSAPDKSGLPSDRFSAERTGGSVSTLTIQRTQQEDSAVYLCASSLRGPTKEKLFFGSGTQLSVL.

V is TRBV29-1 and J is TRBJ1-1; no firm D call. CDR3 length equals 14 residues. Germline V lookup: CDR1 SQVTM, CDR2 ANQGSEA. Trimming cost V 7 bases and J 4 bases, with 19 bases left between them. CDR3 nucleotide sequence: TGCAGCGCAGAGAGAGCAGGATTGGGCACTGAAGCTTTCTTT. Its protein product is CSAERAGLGTEAFF.

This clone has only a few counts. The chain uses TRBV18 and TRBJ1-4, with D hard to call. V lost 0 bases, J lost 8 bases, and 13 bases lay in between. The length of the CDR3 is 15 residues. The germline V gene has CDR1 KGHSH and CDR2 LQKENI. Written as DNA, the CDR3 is TGTGCCAGCTCACCACCGAACGGGGTCCGGGAAAAACTGTTTTTT. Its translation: CASSPPNGVREKLFF. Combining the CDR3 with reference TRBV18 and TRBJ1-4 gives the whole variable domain NAGVMQNPRHLVRRRGQEARLRCSPMKGHSHVYWYRQLPEEGLKFMVYLQKENIIDESGMPKERFSAEFPKEGPSILRIQQVVRGDSAAYFCASSPPNGVREKLFFGSGTQLSVL.

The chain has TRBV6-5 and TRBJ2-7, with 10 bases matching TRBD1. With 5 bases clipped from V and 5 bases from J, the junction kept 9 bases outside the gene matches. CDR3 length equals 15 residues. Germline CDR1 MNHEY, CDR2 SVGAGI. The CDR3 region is CASSKPGQGSNEQYF. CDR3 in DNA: TGTGCCAGCAGTAAGCCGGGACAGGGGAGCAACGAGCAGTACTTC.

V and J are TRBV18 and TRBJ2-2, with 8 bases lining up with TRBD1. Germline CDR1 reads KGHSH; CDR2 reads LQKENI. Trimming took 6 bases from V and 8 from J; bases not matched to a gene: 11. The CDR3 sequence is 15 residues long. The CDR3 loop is CASSLARDRTGELFF. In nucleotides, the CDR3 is TGTGCCAGCTCCCTCGCCCGGGACAGGACGGGGGAGCTGTTTTTT.

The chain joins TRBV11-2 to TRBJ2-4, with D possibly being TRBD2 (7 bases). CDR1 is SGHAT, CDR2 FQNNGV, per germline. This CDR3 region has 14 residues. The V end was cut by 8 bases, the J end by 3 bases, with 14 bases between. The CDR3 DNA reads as TGTGCCAGCGAGGGGGGGAGTAGCAAAAACATTCAGTACTTC. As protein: CASEGGSSKNIQYF. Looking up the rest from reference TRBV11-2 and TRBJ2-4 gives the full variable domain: EAGVAQSPRYKIIEKRQSVAFWCNPISGHATLYWYQQILGQGPKLLIQFQNNGVVDDSQLPKDRFSAERLKGVDSTLKIQPAKLEDSAVYLCASEGGSSKNIQYFGAGTRLSVL.

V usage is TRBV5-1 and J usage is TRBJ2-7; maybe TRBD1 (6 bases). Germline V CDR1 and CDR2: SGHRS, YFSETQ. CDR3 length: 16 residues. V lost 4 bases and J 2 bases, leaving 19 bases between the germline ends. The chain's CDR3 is CASSASAGTLAYEQYF. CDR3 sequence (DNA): TGCGCCAGCAGCGCATCCGCCGGGACATTGGCCTACGAGCAGTACTTC.

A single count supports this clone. CDR3 DNA sequence: TGTGCCAGCAGCCAAGGGCTTCGGGAGTACGAGCAGTACTTC. This gives the protein CASSQGLREYEQYF. The chain joins TRBV4-2 to TRBJ2-7; the D gene is possibly TRBD2 (6 bases). The germline gives CDR1 LGHNA, CDR2 YNFKEQ. The CDR3 contains 14 residues. V shed 1 base and J shed 4 bases, with 11 bases lying between them.

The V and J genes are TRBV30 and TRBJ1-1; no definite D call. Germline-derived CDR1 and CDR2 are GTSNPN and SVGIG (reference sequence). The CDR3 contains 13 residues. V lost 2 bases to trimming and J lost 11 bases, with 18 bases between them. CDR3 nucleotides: TGTGCCTGGAGTCCCACCGGGAGTCAAGTCGCTTTCTTT. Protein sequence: CAWSPTGSQVAFF. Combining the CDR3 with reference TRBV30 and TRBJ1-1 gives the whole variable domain SQTIHQWPATLVQPVGSPLSLECTVEGTSNPNLYWYRQAAGRGLQLLFYSVGIGQISSEVPQNLSASRPQDRQFILSSKKLLLSDSGFYLCAWSPTGSQVAFFGQGTRLTVV.

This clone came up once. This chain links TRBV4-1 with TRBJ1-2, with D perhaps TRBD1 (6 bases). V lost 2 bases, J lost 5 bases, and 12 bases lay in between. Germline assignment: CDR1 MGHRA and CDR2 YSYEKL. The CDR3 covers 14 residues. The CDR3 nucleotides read TGCGCCAGCAGCCAACCCAACAGGGAGTATGGCTACACCTTC. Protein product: CASSQPNREYGYTF.

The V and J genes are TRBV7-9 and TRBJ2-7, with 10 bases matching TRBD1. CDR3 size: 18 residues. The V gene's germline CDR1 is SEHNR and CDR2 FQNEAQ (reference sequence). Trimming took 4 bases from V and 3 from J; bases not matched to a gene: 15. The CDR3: CASSSDRGFGENDYEQYF. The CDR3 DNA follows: TGTGCCAGCAGCTCGGACAGGGGGTTTGGTGAGAACGACTACGAGCAGTACTTC.

The CDR3 DNA reads TGCGCCAGCAGCTTGGGAGGCGGGACAGGGAGCACTGAAGCTTTCTTT. Protein sequence: CASSLGGGTGSTEAFF. The chain uses TRBV5-1 and TRBJ1-1; TRBD1 matches at 9 bases. CDR1 SGHRS and CDR2 YFSETQ come from the germline V gene. The V segment lost 0 bases and the J segment 4 bases; nucleotides outside the gene matches: 7. The CDR3 extends over 16 amino acids.

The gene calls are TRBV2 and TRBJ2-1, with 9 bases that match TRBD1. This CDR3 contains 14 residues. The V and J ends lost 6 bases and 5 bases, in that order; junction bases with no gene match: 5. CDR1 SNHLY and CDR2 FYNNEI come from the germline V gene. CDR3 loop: CASRWTGANNEQFF. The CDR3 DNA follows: TGTGCCAGCAGATGGACAGGGGCCAACAATGAGCAGTTCTTC.

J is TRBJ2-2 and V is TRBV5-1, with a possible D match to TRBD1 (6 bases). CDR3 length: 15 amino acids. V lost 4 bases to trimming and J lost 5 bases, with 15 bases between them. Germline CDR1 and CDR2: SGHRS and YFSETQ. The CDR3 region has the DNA TGCGCCAGCAGCCTTTGGGGGCCAGAGACCGGGGAGCTGTTTTTT. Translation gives CASSLWGPETGELFF.